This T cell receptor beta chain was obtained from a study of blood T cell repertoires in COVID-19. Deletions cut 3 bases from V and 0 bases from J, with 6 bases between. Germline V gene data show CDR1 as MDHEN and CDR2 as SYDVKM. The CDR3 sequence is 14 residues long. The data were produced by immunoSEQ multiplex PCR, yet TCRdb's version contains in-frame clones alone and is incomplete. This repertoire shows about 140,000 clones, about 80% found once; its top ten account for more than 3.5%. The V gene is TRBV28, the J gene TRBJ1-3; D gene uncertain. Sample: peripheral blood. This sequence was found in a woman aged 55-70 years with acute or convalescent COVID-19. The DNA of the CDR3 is TGTGCCAGCAGTTTGGCCGACTCTGGAAACACCATATATTTT. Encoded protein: CASSLADSGNTIYF. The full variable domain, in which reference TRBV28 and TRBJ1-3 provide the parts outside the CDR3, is DVKVTQSSRYLVKRTGEKVFLECVQDMDHENMFWYRQDPGLGLRLIYFSYDVKMKEKGDIPEGYSVSREKKERFSLILESASTNQTSMYLCASSLADSGNTIYFGEGSWLTVV.